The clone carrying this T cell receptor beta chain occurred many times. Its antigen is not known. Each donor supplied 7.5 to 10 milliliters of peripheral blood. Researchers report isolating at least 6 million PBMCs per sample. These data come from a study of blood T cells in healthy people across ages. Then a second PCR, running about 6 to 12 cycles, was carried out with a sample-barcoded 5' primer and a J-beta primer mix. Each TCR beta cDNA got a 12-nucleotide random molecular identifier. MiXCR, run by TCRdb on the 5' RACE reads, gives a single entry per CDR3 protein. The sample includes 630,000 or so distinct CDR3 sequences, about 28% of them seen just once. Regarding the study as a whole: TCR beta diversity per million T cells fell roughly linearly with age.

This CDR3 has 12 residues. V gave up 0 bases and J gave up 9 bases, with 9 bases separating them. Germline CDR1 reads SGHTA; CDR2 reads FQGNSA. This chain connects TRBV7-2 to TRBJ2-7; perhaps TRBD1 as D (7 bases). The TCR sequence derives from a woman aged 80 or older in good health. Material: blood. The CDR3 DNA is TGTGCCAGCAGCTTAGCTCAGGGGGGGCAGTACTTC. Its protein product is CASSLAQGGQYF.